Shown below are 32 T cell receptor beta chains from a single sample sequenced in a study of metastatic and nonmetastatic thyroid tumors. Using MiXCR, TCRdb re-called clones from the PCR reads. The sample carries some 31,000 clones, about 4% recorded once. Not a single patient had been given any form of treatment at any point before undergoing thyroid surgery. Material for sequencing was blood. These receptors all stem from a female donor with papillary thyroid cancer or a benign thyroid nodule (not recorded which). Some clones in this sample may be carry-over from other donors' samples.

This clone appeared many times. CDR3 in amino acids: CASSLGVGTDTGELFF. The CDR3 coding sequence is TGTGCCAGCAGCTTAGGAGTAGGGACGGACACCGGGGAGCTGTTTTTT. This chain uses TRBV11-3 with TRBJ2-2; either TRBD1 or TRBD2 may fit D (5 bases each). CDR3 size: 16 residues. Trimming cost V 1 base and J 3 bases, with 12 bases left between them. Germline V gene data show CDR1 as SGHNT and CDR2 as YENEEA.

Within the sample, this clone is medium-sized. The chain has TRBV27 and TRBJ1-2, with 7 bases fitting TRBD1. V shed 4 bases, J shed 6 bases, and the junction held 2 bases outside the gene matches. The CDR3 sequence is 12 residues long. Germline CDR1 MNHEY, CDR2 SMNVEV (reference sequence). This CDR3 is CASSYRGDGYTF. The DNA for the CDR3 is TGTGCCAGCAGTTACAGGGGTGATGGCTACACCTTC.

This clone has a count of ten or more. The chain uses TRBV3-1 and TRBJ1-5; no clear D gene. This CDR3 has 16 amino acids. Germline assignment: CDR1 LGHDT and CDR2 YNNKEL (reference sequence). Trimming left V 3 bases short and J 5 bases short, with 17 bases between. The CDR3 loop reads CASSHYTVFTDQPQHF. CDR3 in DNA: TGTGCCAGCAGCCATTACACGGTTTTCACCGATCAGCCCCAGCATTTT.

This clone was detected ten times or more. This CDR3 fails to terminate in the conserved phenylalanine or tryptophan, so it likely reflects a read error. It is unclear where the CDR3 begins or ends on the DNA, so no DNA is shown, and the CDR3 is as TCRdb lists it. V usage is TRBV7-3 and J usage is TRBJ2-7; TRBD2, the table's D call, lacks a check against the DNA. Germline V gene lookup returns CDR1 SGHTA and CDR2 FQGTGA. The CDR3 totals 12 residues, both ends included. The CDR3 loop reads CASSYTGTSGRL.

This clone has a count of ten or more. Other nucleotide sequences from this sample produce the same CDR3. The chain carries TRBV19 and TRBJ2-3; 9 bases line up with TRBD1. V was pared by 4 bases and J by 4 bases, with 3 bases of the junction left unmatched. Germline values: CDR1 LNHDA, CDR2 SQIVND (reference sequence). The CDR3 sequence is 14 residues long. This chain's CDR3 is CASSTQGAPDTQYF. The DNA for the CDR3 is TGTGCCAGTAGTACACAGGGGGCCCCAGATACGCAGTATTTT.

With respect to this clone: The CDR3 does not close with the conserved phenylalanine or tryptophan, likely indicating a read error. The chain joins TRBV11-2 to TRBJ1-2, with a tentative D call TRBD1 (6 bases). CDR3 size: 13 residues. V lost 5 bases and J 6 bases, leaving 13 bases between the germline ends. Germline assignment: CDR1 SGHAT and CDR2 FQNNGV. The DNA for the CDR3 is TGTGCCAGCAGCCAACAGGGATACCATGGCTACACCGTC. It specifies CASSQQGYHGYTV.

This clone has at least ten counts. This chain links TRBV7-9 with TRBJ1-3; D perhaps matches TRBD1 (5 bases). This CDR3 is 16 amino acids long. V gave up 1 base and J gave up 0 bases, with 10 bases separating them. Germline V gives CDR1 SEHNR, CDR2 FQNEAQ (reference sequence). Written as DNA, the CDR3 is TGTGCCAGCAGCTTAGACGGGGGGGGCTCTGGAAACACCATATATTTT. It translates to CASSLDGGGSGNTIYF.

Many counts were recorded for this clone. The identical CDR3 is also encoded by other nucleotide sequences in the sample. The chain uses TRBV20-1 and TRBJ2-3; D perhaps matches TRBD2 (5 bases). Trimming removed 3 bases at V and 1 base at J, with 11 bases between. Germline CDR1 is DFQATT and CDR2 is SNEGSKA (reference sequence). CDR3 length equals 14 residues. The CDR3 here is CSARPQEGTDTQYF. CDR3 in DNA: TGCAGTGCTAGGCCCCAGGAGGGCACAGATACGCAGTATTTT.

This clone was seen at least ten times. Other DNA sequences in this specimen translate into the identical CDR3. This chain links TRBV4-1 with TRBJ2-3; 7 bases agree with TRBD1. Trimming at V came to 6 bases and at J to 6 bases, leaving 15 bases not matched to a gene. Per the germline V gene, CDR1 is MGHRA and CDR2 is YSYEKL. This CDR3 spans 16 amino acids. CDR3 DNA: TGCGCCAGCAGGTATCGGGACAGCGCGTCCCAGGATACGCAGTATTTT. Its translation: CASRYRDSASQDTQYF.

There are a few counts of this clone. The chain employs TRBV5-6 and TRBJ2-7; D perhaps matches TRBD2 (6 bases). This CDR3 region has 13 residues. Germline assignment: CDR1 SGHDT and CDR2 YYEEEE. Trimming stripped 3 bases from V and 0 bases from J, with 7 bases between. CDR3 protein: CASSWTNSYEQYF. Here the CDR3 DNA reads TGTGCCAGCAGCTGGACTAACTCCTACGAGCAGTACTTC.

This clone was seen at least ten times. The chain has TRBV19 and TRBJ1-4; weak D call: TRBD1 (5 bases). Trimming took 7 bases from V and 5 from J, leaving 20 bases between them. This CDR3 comprises 16 residues. The germline V gene has CDR1 LNHDA and CDR2 SQIVND (reference sequence). CDR3 in amino acids: CASTAPRVGGNEKLFF. In DNA, the CDR3 is TGTGCCAGTACCGCACCCCGGGTGGGGGGAAATGAAAAACTGTTTTTT.

Points on this clone: Possible read error: a much larger clone is one base away. This chain joins TRBV11-3 and TRBJ2-1; 10 positions agree with TRBD2. This CDR3 region has 21 residues. Germline loops: CDR1 SGHNT, CDR2 YENEEA. This CDR3 reads CVSSLAFRGRVSGRAVNEQFF. As DNA, the CDR3 is TGTGTCAGCAGCTTAGCCTTCAGGGGGCGGGTGAGCGGGAGGGCCGTCAATGAGCAGTTCTTC.

This chain connects TRBV20-1 to TRBJ2-1, with 10 bases aligning to TRBD2. Germline lookup yields CDR1 DFQATT and CDR2 SNEGSKA (reference sequence). V dropped 1 base and J dropped 4; count of bases not matched to a gene: 10. This CDR3 is 17 amino acids long. The chain's CDR3 is CSARGGSGRFYYNEQFF. Here the CDR3 DNA reads TGCAGTGCTAGAGGGGGTAGCGGGAGGTTCTATTACAATGAGCAGTTCTTC.

The chain carries TRBV18 and TRBJ2-7; the D gene is possibly TRBD1 (6 bases). The CDR3 has 13 amino acids. V lost 3 bases, J lost 7 bases, and 13 bases lay in between. The germline CDR1 and CDR2 sequences are KGHSH and LQKENI. Here the CDR3 reads CASSPQQGREQYF. The CDR3 DNA is TGTGCCAGCTCACCGCAGCAGGGGCGGGAGCAGTACTTC.

By share of the sample, this clone is medium-sized. This chain joins TRBV28 and TRBJ1-1; 8 bases are a match to TRBD1. This CDR3 spans 15 amino acids. Germline V lookup: CDR1 MDHEN, CDR2 SYDVKM. With 3 bases clipped from V and 2 bases from J, the junction kept 5 bases outside the gene matches. The CDR3 coding sequence is TGTGCCAGCAGTTTCAGGGACAGGAGAAACACTGAAGCTTTCTTT. It specifies CASSFRDRRNTEAFF.

The J gene is TRBJ2-1, the V gene TRBV24-1, with 12 bases aligning to TRBD2. V shed 0 bases, J shed 7 bases, and the junction held 9 bases outside the gene matches. Germline V lookup: CDR1 KGHDR, CDR2 SFDVKD. The CDR3 has 18 amino acids. CDR3 sequence: CATSDLNSGLAGVNEQFF. CDR3 in DNA: TGTGCCACCAGTGATTTGAATTCGGGACTAGCGGGTGTTAATGAGCAGTTCTTC.

This clone has a handful of counts. The V and J genes are TRBV27 and TRBJ1-1, with TRBD1 identical over 7 bases. Germline assignment: CDR1 MNHEY and CDR2 SMNVEV (reference sequence). V lost 5 bases, J lost 5 bases, and 5 bases stayed unmatched. The CDR3 has 13 amino acids. The CDR3 coding sequence is TGTGCCAGCAGTCTAGACAGGGTAACTGAAGCTTTCTTT. Translation gives CASSLDRVTEAFF.

The table lists this clone with many counts. The chain has TRBV20-1 and TRBJ2-3; D remains ambiguous. Germline V gives CDR1 DFQATT, CDR2 SNEGSKA (reference sequence). This CDR3 region has 12 residues. The chain's CDR3 is CSPTGNTDTQYF. The CDR3 DNA reads TGCAGCCCCACGGGCAACACAGATACGCAGTATTTT.

The chain couples TRBV4-1 to TRBJ2-2, with 15 bases identical to TRBD2. Germline CDR1 and CDR2: MGHRA and YSYEKL. The CDR3 runs 19 residues. The V segment lost 4 bases and the J segment 8 bases; nucleotides outside the gene matches: 14. CDR3 protein: CASSRAGTSGRSRWGELFF. The CDR3 DNA follows: TGCGCCAGCAGCCGAGCCGGGACTAGCGGGAGGTCCCGATGGGGGGAGCTGTTTTTT.

This clone was detected ten times or more. The chain joins TRBV7-9 to TRBJ2-7; D is possibly TRBD1 (6 bases). This CDR3 has 14 residues. V was pared by 5 bases and J by 4 bases, with 15 bases between. Germline V gives CDR1 SEHNR, CDR2 FQNEAQ (reference sequence). The CDR3, as DNA: TGTGCCAGCAGCAAACCCGGGACACCTTACGAGCAGTACTTC. Residues: CASSKPGTPYEQYF.

In its sample, this clone was seen many times. The V call is TRBV6-1, the J call TRBJ1-5; D gene uncertain. The V end lost 5 bases, the J end lost 5 bases, and 16 bases lay between the germline ends. The CDR3 has 15 residues. Germline loops: CDR1 MNHNS, CDR2 SASEGT. CDR3 protein: CASSYSLAGDQPQHF. CDR3 bases: TGTGCCAGCAGTTACAGTCTCGCAGGTGATCAGCCCCAGCATTTT.

The chain carries TRBV7-7 and TRBJ2-5; maybe TRBD1 (5 bases). The germline gives CDR1 SSHAT, CDR2 FNYEAQ (reference sequence). This CDR3 is 13 amino acids long. V dropped 4 bases and J dropped 4 bases, with 10 bases sitting between them. The CDR3 spells CASSSNQGETQYF. CDR3 bases: TGTGCCAGCAGCTCTAATCAGGGAGAGACCCAGTACTTC.

This sequence joins TRBV7-9 and TRBJ2-2; perhaps TRBD2 as D (6 bases). This CDR3 is built from 14 residues. V dropped 5 bases and J dropped 4 bases, with 11 bases sitting between them. In germline, CDR1 is SEHNR, CDR2 FQNEAQ (reference sequence). CDR3 loop: CASSEKGGTGELFF. CDR3 DNA sequence: TGTGCCAGCAGCGAAAAGGGAGGCACCGGGGAGCTGTTTTTT.

In its sample, this clone is medium-sized. The rearrangement links TRBV19 to TRBJ1-6; 8 bases match TRBD1. Trimming at V came to 7 bases and at J to 6 bases, leaving 2 bases not matched to a gene. Germline CDR1 and CDR2: LNHDA and SQIVND (reference sequence). The CDR3 loop spans 13 amino acids. DNA of the CDR3: TGTGCCAGTACGGGACAGGTTAATTCACCCCTCCACTTT. It encodes CASTGQVNSPLHF.

The V gene is TRBV19, the J gene TRBJ2-7, with 8 bases that match TRBD1. Trimming took 4 bases from V and 0 from J; bases not matched to a gene: 2. Germline V gives CDR1 LNHDA, CDR2 SQIVND (reference sequence). The CDR3 extends over 14 amino acids. In DNA form, the CDR3 reads TGTGCCAGTAGTACTGGACAGGGCTCCTACGAGCAGTACTTC. This gives the protein CASSTGQGSYEQYF. The complete variable domain, with remaining parts taken from reference TRBV19 and TRBJ2-7, reads DGGITQSPKYLFRKEGQNVTLSCEQNLNHDAMYWYRQDPGQGLRLIYYSQIVNDFQKGDIAEGYSVSREKKESFPLTVTSAQKNPTAFYLCASSTGQGSYEQYFGPGTRLTVT.

This clone appeared a few times. This chain joins TRBV6-2 or TRBV6-3 and TRBJ1-2, with 7 bases aligning to TRBD1. CDR3 length equals 14 residues. V trimming: 6 bases; J trimming: 8 bases; junction bases outside the gene matches: 12. Germline CDR1 and CDR2: MNHEY and SVGEGT. In DNA form, the CDR3 reads TGTGCCAGCAGGGAGACAGGGAAAACTTCGGGCTACACCTTC. This codes for CASRETGKTSGYTF.

At least ten counts were recorded for this clone. V usage is TRBV5-1 and J usage is TRBJ1-5; D call uncertain. Trimming removed 2 bases from V and 5 bases from J, with 8 bases in between. Germline-derived CDR1 and CDR2 are SGHRS and YFSETQ. The CDR3 is made up of 13 amino acids. The CDR3 DNA follows: TGCGCCAGCAGCTTAAACGCGGATCAGCCCCAGCATTTT. Protein product: CASSLNADQPQHF.

The chain combines TRBV28 with TRBJ1-2, with TRBD1 matching over 7 bases. Germline V gene sequence: CDR1 MDHEN, CDR2 SYDVKM. Germline trimming cut 6 bases from V and 9 bases from J; bases unmatched to any gene: 16. CDR3 length equals 15 residues. This CDR3 reads CASSSTPAGGYSYTF. For the CDR3, the DNA is TGTGCCAGCAGCTCCACCCCGGCAGGGGGATATAGCTACACCTTC.

The chain links TRBV27 to TRBJ2-1, with D tentatively TRBD1 (6 bases). The germline V and J ends were trimmed by 5 bases and 9 bases, with 14 bases remaining between them. Germline V CDR1 and CDR2: MNHEY, SMNVEV (reference sequence). This CDR3 comprises 13 residues. CDR3 amino acids: CASSKTGSREQFF. The CDR3 DNA is TGTGCCAGCAGTAAAACAGGGTCCCGTGAGCAGTTCTTC.

Sample share makes this clone medium-sized. The CDR3 nucleotides are TGTGCCAGCAGTTTCTCCAGGGGGCGAACCTACGAGCAGTACTTC. Encoded protein: CASSFSRGRTYEQYF. The V gene is TRBV28, the J gene TRBJ2-7; 8 bases are shared with TRBD1. V lost 3 bases, J lost 2 bases, and 6 bases stayed unmatched. The CDR3 extends over 15 amino acids. Germline lookup yields CDR1 MDHEN and CDR2 SYDVKM.

This clone was found many times. The identical CDR3 is also encoded by other nucleotide sequences in the sample. The V and J genes are TRBV27 and TRBJ2-7; 12 nucleotides match TRBD2. Per the germline V gene, CDR1 is MNHEY and CDR2 is SMNVEV (reference sequence). The CDR3 is 21 amino acids. After removal of 5 bases from V and 5 bases from J, the junction contained 25 bases not matched to a gene. The CDR3 protein is CASSPDFEGRLAGERGHEQYF. In DNA form, the CDR3 reads TGTGCCAGCAGTCCCGACTTCGAGGGCCGACTAGCGGGAGAACGAGGCCACGAGCAGTACTTC.

This clone was recorded many times. The V call is TRBV25-1, the J call TRBJ2-2; tentative D call: TRBD2 (6 bases). The CDR3 runs 16 residues. V was cut by 1 base and J by 0 bases, with 9 bases left in between. Germline-derived CDR1 and CDR2 are MGHDK and SYGVNS. CDR3 residues: CASSELGTSNTGELFF. The CDR3, as DNA: TGTGCCAGCAGTGAATTAGGGACTTCGAACACCGGGGAGCTGTTTTTT.